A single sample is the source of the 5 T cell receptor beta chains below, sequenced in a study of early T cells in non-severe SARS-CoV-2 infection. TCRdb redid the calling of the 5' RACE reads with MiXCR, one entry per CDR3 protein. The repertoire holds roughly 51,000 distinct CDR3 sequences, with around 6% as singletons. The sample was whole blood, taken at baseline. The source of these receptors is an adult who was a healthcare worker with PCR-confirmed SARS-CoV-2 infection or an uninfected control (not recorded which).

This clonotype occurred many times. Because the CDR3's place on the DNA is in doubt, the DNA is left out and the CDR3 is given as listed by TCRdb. CDR3 in amino acids: CISVPEAKPPDYEQYF. This sequence joins TRBV7-5 and TRBJ2-7; no DNA check was done on the table's D call, TRBD1. TRBV7-5 is a listed pseudogene. The CDR3 is 16 residues long, counting both termini.

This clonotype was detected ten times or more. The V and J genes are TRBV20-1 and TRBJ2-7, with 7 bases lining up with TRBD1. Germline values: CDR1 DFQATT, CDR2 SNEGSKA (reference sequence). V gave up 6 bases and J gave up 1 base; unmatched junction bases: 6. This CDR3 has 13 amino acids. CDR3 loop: CSAPGTVSYEQYF. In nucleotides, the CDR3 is TGCAGTGCCCCCGGGACAGTATCCTACGAGCAGTACTTC.

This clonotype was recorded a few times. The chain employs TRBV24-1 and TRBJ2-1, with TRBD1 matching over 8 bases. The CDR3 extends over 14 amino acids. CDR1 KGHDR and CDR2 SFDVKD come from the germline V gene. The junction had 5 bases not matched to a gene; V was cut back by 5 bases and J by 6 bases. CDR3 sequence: CATSVDRGVNEQFF. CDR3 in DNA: TGTGCCACCAGTGTAGACAGGGGTGTCAATGAGCAGTTCTTC.

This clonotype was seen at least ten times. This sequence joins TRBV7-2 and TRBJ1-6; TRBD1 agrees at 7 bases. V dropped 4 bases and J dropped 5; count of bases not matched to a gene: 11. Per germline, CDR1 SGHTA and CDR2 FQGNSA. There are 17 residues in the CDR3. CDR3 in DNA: TGTGCCAGCAGCTCGCCGAACAGGGGTCCGGATAATTCACCCCTCCACTTT. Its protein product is CASSSPNRGPDNSPLHF.

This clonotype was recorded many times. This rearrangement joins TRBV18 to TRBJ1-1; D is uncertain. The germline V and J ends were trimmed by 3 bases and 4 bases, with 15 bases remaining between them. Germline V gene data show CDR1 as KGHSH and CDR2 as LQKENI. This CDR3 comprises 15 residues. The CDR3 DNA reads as TGTGCCAGCTCACCTGAACGGTTTTCGACCACTGAAGCTTTCTTT. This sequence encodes CASSPERFSTTEAFF.